Included here is one TCR beta chain sequence, with context. Its antigen is not known. TCRdb re-derived calls from the RT-PCR reads in MiXCR, one entry per CDR3 protein. The sample comprises more than 700,000 distinct CDR3 sequences, approximately 22% of which are singletons, and 10% to 13% rests with the top ten. The source of the sample is a study of response to subunit inactivated influenza vaccine. Study results and caveats: Authors suggested each seasonal influenza vaccination recruits few new T cells.

V was shortened by 1 base and J by 3 bases, with 17 bases between the two germline ends. Germline V gene data show CDR1 as SGHRS and CDR2 as YFSETQ. CDR3 length: 16 amino acids. This TCR came from a man in his forties or fifties who received an inactivated influenza vaccine. Sequences were derived from PBMCs from blood, sampled around 5 days after vaccination. This chain links TRBV5-1 with TRBJ2-7; tentative D call: TRBD2 (5 bases). The CDR3 DNA sequence: TGCGCCAGCAGCTTGTCGGTGTCTGCAGGAGGCTACGAGCAGTACTTC. Translated: CASSLSVSAGGYEQYF.